The next 23 T cell receptor beta chains were all read from a single sample in a study of siplizumab effects on memory and regulatory T cells. The assay was immunoSEQ multiplex PCR, and TCRdb's table has in-frame clones only and misses some. This table holds 65,000 to 90,000 clones, 93% found once. The specimen was CD8+ T cells sorted from blood. The receptors originated from a human donor in good health.

The chain is built from TRBV19 and TRBJ2-7; D may be TRBD1 (5 bases). The CDR3 loop spans 12 amino acids. Deletions cut 4 bases from V and 5 bases from J, with 9 bases between. The germline gives CDR1 LNHDA, CDR2 SQIVND (reference sequence). CDR3 protein: CASSRQGDEQYF. CDR3 nucleotides: TGTGCCAGTAGTAGGCAGGGTGACGAGCAGTACTTC.

The chain is built from TRBV6-5 and TRBJ2-3; D unclear. V was clipped by 6 bases and J by 8 bases, with 12 bases between them. In germline, CDR1 is MNHEY, CDR2 SVGAGI. CDR3 length: 12 residues. CDR3 coding DNA: TGTGCCAGCAGCCTCGACAAGTCTACGCAGTATTTT. It translates to CASSLDKSTQYF.

The gene calls are TRBV9 and TRBJ2-7; D is unresolved. Germline assignment: CDR1 SGDLS and CDR2 YYNGEE. V was trimmed by 4 bases and J by 0 bases, leaving 14 bases between them. The CDR3 has 15 amino acids. The DNA for the CDR3 is TGTGCCAGCAGCCAAAGCGCTAGTAACTCCTACGAGCAGTACTTC. This gives the protein CASSQSASNSYEQYF.

This chain connects TRBV4-1 to TRBJ2-1; TRBD2 matches at 7 bases. The V gene's germline CDR1 is MGHRA and CDR2 YSYEKL. The V and J ends lost 3 bases and 3 bases, in that order; junction bases with no gene match: 2. The CDR3 spans 14 residues. The CDR3 coding sequence is TGCGCCAGCAGCCAGGCTAGCGGCTACAATGAGCAGTTCTTC. Its translation is CASSQASGYNEQFF.

The J gene is TRBJ1-1, the V gene TRBV5-6; unclear D gene. CDR3 length: 13 residues. V dropped 4 bases and J dropped 3 bases, with 10 bases sitting between them. Germline V gene lookup returns CDR1 SGHDT and CDR2 YYEEEE. The CDR3 protein is CASSVQPDTEAFF. The DNA for the CDR3 is TGTGCCAGCAGCGTACAGCCAGACACTGAAGCTTTCTTT.

This rearrangement joins TRBV7-9 to TRBJ2-7, with D possibly TRBD1 on 6 matching bases. This CDR3 has 12 residues. Germline CDR1 and CDR2: SEHNR and FQNEAQ (reference sequence). Trimming pared 7 bases from V and 3 bases from J, leaving 10 bases between. Here the CDR3 DNA reads TGTGCCAGCAACACAGGGAACTACGAGCAGTACTTC. It yields the protein CASNTGNYEQYF.

This rearrangement joins TRBV5-8 to TRBJ2-7; possible D gene TRBD2, 5 bases. Germline-derived CDR1 and CDR2 are SGHTS and YDEGEE. The V and J ends lost 3 bases and 0 bases respectively, with 7 bases between them. The CDR3 runs 13 residues. CDR3 amino acids: CASSSRDSYEQYF. The CDR3 bases are TGTGCCAGCAGCTCACGGGACTCCTACGAGCAGTACTTC.

This chain connects TRBV4-1 to TRBJ1-1, with a possible D match to TRBD1 (6 bases). V dropped 1 base and J dropped 1 base, with 16 bases sitting between them. There are 17 residues in the CDR3. From germline, CDR1 is MGHRA and CDR2 YSYEKL. The CDR3 protein is CASSQGGGARGNTEAFF. CDR3 bases: TGCGCCAGCAGCCAAGGCGGGGGGGCGCGGGGGAACACTGAAGCTTTCTTT.

V gene TRBV7-9 combines with J gene TRBJ2-3; D is unclear. V gave up 6 bases and J gave up 6 bases, with 16 bases separating them. Germline V CDR1 and CDR2: SEHNR, FQNEAQ (reference sequence). The CDR3 has 14 residues. The CDR3 DNA follows: TGTGCCAGCAGTCCTCCTCGCAGCCCGGATACGCAGTATTTT. Translation: CASSPPRSPDTQYF.

This chain links TRBV19 with TRBJ1-5; D remains ambiguous. Per germline, CDR1 LNHDA and CDR2 SQIVND (reference sequence). The V gene lost 2 bases and the J gene lost 5 bases, with 7 bases spanning the gap. CDR3 length equals 13 residues. Here the CDR3 DNA reads TGTGCCAGTAGTATATTCTCAGATCAGCCCCAGCATTTT. It encodes CASSIFSDQPQHF.

The chain employs TRBV4-3 and TRBJ2-2; TRBD2 matches 10 bases. J lost 6 bases, V lost 0 bases, and 4 bases had no gene match. Germline CDR1 LGHNA, CDR2 YSLEER. The CDR3 is 16 residues long. The CDR3 DNA reads TGCGCCAGCAGCCAAGATAGCGGGGGGTTCGCCGGGGAGCTGTTTTTT. It specifies CASSQDSGGFAGELFF.

The chain joins TRBV25-1 to TRBJ2-5, with D maybe TRBD2 (5 bases). This CDR3 comprises 14 residues. Germline CDR1 MGHDK, CDR2 SYGVNS. V lost 3 bases, J lost 5 bases, and 13 bases lay in between. For the CDR3, the DNA is TGTGCCAGCAGTGACCCGGAGCGCGGGGAGACCCAGTACTTC. This sequence encodes CASSDPERGETQYF.

The rearrangement joins TRBV19 to TRBJ1-1; tentatively, D is TRBD1 (5 bases). The CDR3 extends over 13 amino acids. Trimming took off 8 bases at V and 5 bases at J, with 15 bases between the two ends. Looked up from germline, CDR1 is LNHDA and CDR2 is SQIVND (reference sequence). The CDR3 DNA is TGTGCCAGTCGGTATGGGGGAACTACTGAAGCTTTCTTT. Protein: CASRYGGTTEAFF.

The J gene is TRBJ2-7, the V gene TRBV27; a possible D gene is TRBD2 (5 bases). Germline V gives CDR1 MNHEY, CDR2 SMNVEV (reference sequence). V dropped 5 bases and J dropped 5 bases, with 16 bases sitting between them. The CDR3 contains 14 residues. The CDR3 protein is CASSPEPRVNEQYF. CDR3 DNA: TGTGCCAGCAGTCCCGAACCGAGGGTTAACGAGCAGTACTTC.

V and J are TRBV21-1 and TRBJ2-1; the table's TRBD2 call for D was not verified on the DNA. TRBV21-1 is a pseudogene locus. This CDR3 has 15 amino acids. The CDR3 nucleotides are TGTGCCAGCAGCAAAATGAGTAGCGGGGGGGCCGGACAGTTCTTC. Its protein product is CASSKMSSGGAGQFF.

CDR3 coding DNA: TGCGCCAGCAGCCAAGAGGGGCTAGCGCCAGATACGCAGTATTTT. Amino acids: CASSQEGLAPDTQYF. This rearrangement joins TRBV4-3 to TRBJ2-3, with a weak D call TRBD2 (6 bases). Germline CDR1 reads LGHNA; CDR2 reads YSLEER. With 0 bases removed from V and 4 bases from J, the gap between germline ends came to 11 bases. CDR3 length: 15 amino acids.

This clone was counted a few times. The V and J genes are TRBV6-4 and TRBJ2-2; unclear D gene. CDR3 length equals 13 residues. Germline-derived CDR1 and CDR2 are MRHNA and SNTAGT. V dropped 2 bases and J dropped 1 base, with 2 bases sitting between them. This CDR3 reads CASSDRNTGELFF. The CDR3 DNA reads TGTGCCAGCAGTGACAGGAACACCGGGGAGCTGTTTTTT.

J is TRBJ2-5 and V is TRBV7-2; D is ambiguous. V was clipped by 5 bases and J by 5 bases, with 18 bases between them. The CDR3 contains 15 residues. Germline lookup yields CDR1 SGHTA and CDR2 FQGNSA. For the CDR3, the DNA is TGTGCCAGCAGCATACCTACACGGGCAATGGAGACCCAGTACTTC. It translates to CASSIPTRAMETQYF.

The chain recombines TRBV4-2 with TRBJ2-3; D ambiguous. Per germline, CDR1 LGHNA and CDR2 YNFKEQ. The CDR3 contains 14 residues. Deletions cut 0 bases from V and 4 bases from J, with 8 bases between. CDR3: CASSQDLLPDTQYF. For the CDR3, the DNA is TGTGCCAGCAGCCAAGACCTCCTGCCAGATACGCAGTATTTT.

The chain is built from TRBV6-5 and TRBJ1-2; D is possibly TRBD1 (6 bases). V shed 6 bases and J shed 8 bases, with 13 bases lying between them. The germline gives CDR1 MNHEY, CDR2 SVGAGI. This CDR3 is built from 12 residues. CDR3 nucleotide sequence: TGTGCCAGCAGAACAGGGAATCGAGGCTACACCTTC. Translating it yields CASRTGNRGYTF.

The chain recombines TRBV27 with TRBJ1-5; D gene unclear. The germline V gene has CDR1 MNHEY and CDR2 SMNVEV (reference sequence). Between the trimmed V and J ends, which lost 6 bases and 2 bases, there was a span of 14 bases. The CDR3 length is 15 residues. Written as DNA, the CDR3 is TGTGCCAGCAGACCCGCAGGCTGGGGCAATCAGCCCCAGCATTTT. It encodes CASRPAGWGNQPQHF.

The rearrangement links TRBV5-4 to TRBJ1-1; D call uncertain. The V gene's germline CDR1 is SGHNT and CDR2 YYREEE (reference sequence). This CDR3 contains 11 residues. V was cut by 5 bases and J by 6 bases, with 8 bases left in between. CDR3 amino acids: CASRGFAEAFF. The CDR3 bases are TGTGCCAGCAGAGGGTTCGCTGAAGCTTTCTTT.

The V and J genes are TRBV15 and TRBJ2-7; D ambiguous. Trimming stripped 6 bases from V and 0 bases from J, with 9 bases between. From germline, CDR1 is LNHNV and CDR2 YYDKDF (reference sequence). The CDR3 is 13 amino acids. CDR3 residues: CATRDPSSYEQYF. The CDR3 region has the DNA TGTGCCACCAGGGACCCCAGCTCCTACGAGCAGTACTTC.